This is a list of T cell receptor beta chains from one sample in a study of CD8 T cells in ankylosing spondylitis. TCRdb called the 5' RACE reads again in MiXCR, with one record for every CDR3 protein. The repertoire holds about 360,000 distinct CDR3 sequences, with roughly 14% as singletons. Sequencing was done on a sample of blood, either unsorted or a sorted T cell fraction (not recorded which). The receptor set was obtained from a male donor with ankylosing spondylitis or in good health (not recorded which). CDR3s include the opening cysteine and the closing phenylalanine or tryptophan.

v_gene	CDR3aa
TRBV24-1	CATSDAGGDNEQFF
TRBV12-3/TRBV12-4	CASSLGGTLSGNTIYF
TRBV20-1	CSARVPGQPQHF
TRBV3-1	CASSQDFAGWNEQFF
TRBV5-1	CASSLGQVYEQYF
TRBV5-1	CASSDGRRGYEQYF
TRBV12-3/TRBV12-4	CASSFRTAGGLPLHF
TRBV5-1	CASSLVGTGLSYEQYF
TRBV5-1	CASSSQGMNTEAFF
TRBV6-6	CASSQGTPGEQYF
TRBV20-1	CSAIGQERDYEQYF
TRBV7-2	CASSLAQGLSANEQFF
TRBV5-1	CASSPLERDGYTF
TRBV19	CASSEGTTSYEQYF
TRBV5-1	CASSLGLGDEQFF
TRBV30	CAWRDRAPYEQYF
TRBV4-1	CASSQTSLGTGELFF
TRBV5-1	CASSLATGPTYNEQFF
TRBV5-1	CASRQSSYEQYF
TRBV24-1	CATSADGNLNEQFF
TRBV6-1	CASKREATEAFF
TRBV30	CAWSVRGTLAGYGYTF
TRBV29-1	CSVLGGAKEEKLFF
TRBV11-2	CASSLDPRGADTQYF
TRBV7-2	CASSLAAGAPETQYF
TRBV20-1	CSASTSGPLDEQFF
TRBV20-1	CSARVQTISDEQFF
TRBV4-2	CASSQGRGTLAGSDTQYF
TRBV20-1	CSARDTTHEQYF
TRBV6-5	CASSYSRPPAYEQYF
TRBV4-2	CASSQTSGGPNTGELFF
TRBV20-1	CSASRQAAGGTQYF
TRBV4-2	CASSQRTLAGGTDTQYF
TRBV5-1	CASRGAGTEYNEQFF
TRBV28	CASGNLDTSTDTQYF
TRBV9	CASSSGAGGLSQETQYF
TRBV2	CASSHSIDPEAFF
TRBV4-1	CASSQGTSRETQYF
TRBV29-1	CSILTPQGAAKNIQYF
TRBV27	CASGPLAGAKNTEAFF
TRBV20-1	CSAPLGTDYGYTF
TRBV4-1	CASSPLAGGQETQYF
TRBV5-1	CASSPEQGWTGELFF
TRBV6-2/TRBV6-3	CASSYLQTGYGAFF
TRBV20-1	CSAEQGATDTQYF
TRBV7-9	CASSKGSWASNTEAFF
TRBV12-3/TRBV12-4	CASTLGHYEQYF
TRBV6-5	CASSYSGLAGQYEQYF
TRBV12-3/TRBV12-4	CASKGTDRNYGYTF
TRBV15	CATSRGQGIDTQYF
TRBV29-1	CSVGLAENEQFF
TRBV5-1	CASSTQVGLAGAGDTGELFF
TRBV9	CASSGSGGAQETQYF